The 14 T cell receptor beta chains reported below all come from one sample, sequenced in a study of molecular identifiers for immune sequencing clone quantification. MiXCR was run by TCRdb on the PCR reads, yielding one entry per CDR3 protein. Of about 60,000 distinct CDR3 sequences listed, approximately 18% are singletons. Sequencing was performed on naive CD8+ T cells from blood, with Jurkat cell RNA spiked in. This sample's subset: FACS-sorted CD8+CD4-CCR7+CD45RA+ naive T cells. These receptors all come from a human donor in good health. Some libraries in this study had Jurkat cell RNA spiked in.

A few counts support this clonotype. This chain uses TRBV19 with TRBJ2-1, with 10 bases that match TRBD2. The germline CDR1 and CDR2 sequences are LNHDA and SQIVND (reference sequence). The CDR3 spans 17 residues. Trimming cost V 1 base and J 4 bases; bases outside gene matches: 7. CDR3 protein: CASSIGKGLASYNEQFF. The CDR3 region has the DNA TGTGCCAGTAGTATAGGGAAGGGACTAGCGTCATACAATGAGCAGTTCTTC.

This clonotype was seen ten or more times. V is TRBV4-1 and J is TRBJ1-1; 10 nucleotides line up with TRBD1. The CDR3 runs 15 residues. The trim removed 2 bases at V and 4 bases at J, leaving 4 bases unmatched. Per the germline V gene, CDR1 is MGHRA and CDR2 is YSYEKL. The CDR3 here is CASSQLDRGGTEAFF. CDR3 nucleotides: TGCGCCAGCAGCCAATTGGACAGGGGGGGCACTGAAGCTTTCTTT.

This clonotype came up many times. This chain links TRBV7-2 with TRBJ2-3; tentative D call: TRBD2 (6 bases). Germline CDR1 SGHTA, CDR2 FQGNSA. The ends were cut back, 4 bases at V and 0 bases at J, with 14 bases in the middle. CDR3 length: 16 amino acids. The CDR3 DNA reads as TGTGCCAGCAGCTCCCGTGGGGCGGGAAGCACAGATACGCAGTATTTT. The encoded protein is CASSSRGAGSTDTQYF.

The CDR3 protein is CASKVYNSYNEQFF. The CDR3 DNA follows: TGTGCCAGCAAGGTGTATAACTCATACAATGAGCAGTTCTTC. V is TRBV6-2 or TRBV6-3 and J is TRBJ2-1, with unresolved D. V lost 7 bases and J 4 bases, leaving 14 bases between the germline ends. This CDR3 is 14 amino acids long. CDR1 is MNHEY, CDR2 SVGEGT, per germline.

At least ten counts were recorded for this clonotype. The chain employs TRBV5-4 and TRBJ2-3, with D hard to call. Germline-derived CDR1 and CDR2 are SGHNT and YYREEE (reference sequence). Trimming shortened V by 5 bases and J by 4 bases, and 8 bases separated the two germline ends. The CDR3 runs to 12 residues. CDR3 loop: CASRLNSDTQYF. For the CDR3, the DNA is TGTGCCAGCAGGCTGAACTCAGATACGCAGTATTTT.

This clonotype was picked up a small number of times. The chain is built from TRBV7-9 and TRBJ2-7, with 7 bases that match TRBD2. Germline values: CDR1 SEHNR, CDR2 FQNEAQ (reference sequence). The CDR3 runs to 16 residues. Trimming took 4 bases from V and 0 from J; bases not matched to a gene: 9. CDR3 bases: TGTGCCAGCAGCTCCCGGGACTACAAACCCTCCTACGAGCAGTACTTC. Translating gives CASSSRDYKPSYEQYF.

The chain couples TRBV7-6 to TRBJ2-7; TRBD2 matches 8 bases. The CDR3 covers 14 residues. Germline V gene data show CDR1 as SGHVS and CDR2 as FNYEAQ. V dropped 4 bases and J dropped 7; count of bases not matched to a gene: 9. DNA for the CDR3: TGTGCCAGCAGCTCCGACGGGGGGGCGGGAGAGCAGTACTTC. Protein sequence: CASSSDGGAGEQYF.

This clonotype was counted at least ten times. The chain uses TRBV6-6 and TRBJ2-3; D is uncertain. Trimming took off 1 base at V and 2 bases at J, with 10 bases between the two ends. CDR3 length: 15 amino acids. In germline, CDR1 is MNHNY, CDR2 SVGAGI (reference sequence). CDR3 sequence reads: CASSYLMGSTDTQYF. Written as DNA, the CDR3 is TGTGCCAGCAGTTACTTGATGGGCTCCACAGATACGCAGTATTTT.

This clonotype was counted at least ten times. The chain links TRBV7-9 to TRBJ2-2; D is ambiguous. The CDR3 is 13 amino acids. Trimming removed 0 bases from V and 5 bases from J, with 4 bases in between. The germline V gene encodes CDR1 SEHNR and CDR2 FQNEAQ (reference sequence). This CDR3 is CASSLAKTGELFF. In DNA form, the CDR3 reads TGTGCCAGCAGCTTAGCTAAAACCGGGGAGCTGTTTTTT. Looking up the rest from reference TRBV7-9 and TRBJ2-2 gives the full variable domain: DTGVSQNPRHKITKRGQNVTFRCDPISEHNRLYWYRQTLGQGPEFLTYFQNEAQLEKSRLLSDRFSAERPKGSFSTLEIQRTEQGDSAMYLCASSLAKTGELFFGEGSRLTVL.

With respect to this clonotype: Just one base apart from a much larger clone, this may be a read error. The chain recombines TRBV18 with TRBJ1-1, with 7 bases matching TRBD1. The CDR3 sequence is 13 residues long. Germline V CDR1 and CDR2: KGHSH, LQKENI. V shed 5 bases and J 6 bases; nucleotides not matched to a gene: 6. CDR3 in amino acids: CASSNRGYAEAFF. The CDR3 DNA is TGTGCCAGCTCAAACAGGGGTTACGCTGAAGCTTTCTTT. Full variable domain (remainder filled in from reference TRBV18 and TRBJ1-1): NAGVMQNPRHLVRRRGQEARLRCSPMKGHSHVYWYRQLPEEGLKFMVYLQKENIIDESGMPKERFSAEFPKEGPSILRIQQVVRGDSAAYFCASSNRGYAEAFFGQGTRLTVV.

This chain uses TRBV2 with TRBJ2-1; D gene unclear. CDR1 is SNHLY, CDR2 FYNNEI, per germline. The germline V and J ends were trimmed by 7 bases and 1 base, with 14 bases remaining between them. This CDR3 spans 15 amino acids. The CDR3 sequence is CASTRGRQSYNEQFF. CDR3 bases: TGTGCCAGCACCAGAGGACGTCAATCCTACAATGAGCAGTTCTTC.

This clonotype was counted ten times or more. The genes are TRBV5-1 and TRBJ1-3, with a weak D call TRBD1 (6 bases). The ends were cut back, 6 bases at V and 2 bases at J, with 15 bases in the middle. The CDR3 consists of 15 residues. Per the germline V gene, CDR1 is SGHRS and CDR2 is YFSETQ. The DNA of the CDR3 is TGCGCCAGCACCCAGTCTAACAGGGCTGGAAACACCATATATTTT. Residues: CASTQSNRAGNTIYF.

Note on this clonotype: Being one base from a much bigger clone, this may be a read error. The V call is TRBV24-1, the J call TRBJ2-1, with D perhaps given as TRBD1 or TRBD2 (5 bases each). Per germline, CDR1 KGHDR and CDR2 SFDVKD. The CDR3 is made up of 18 amino acids. The CDR3 sequence: CATSDLAVGTGVYNERFF. The DNA of the CDR3 is TGTGCCACCAGTGATCTCGCCGTCGGGACGGGTGTGTACAATGAGCGGTTCTTC.

This clonotype came up many times. The genes are TRBV7-9 and TRBJ1-5, with a possible D match to TRBD1 (5 bases). V lost 1 base and J 5 bases, leaving 9 bases between the germline ends. The germline V gene encodes CDR1 SEHNR and CDR2 FQNEAQ (reference sequence). This CDR3 contains 14 residues. The CDR3 here is CASSLDQGDQPQHF. As DNA, the CDR3 is TGTGCCAGCAGCTTAGACCAGGGAGATCAGCCCCAGCATTTT.